The 3 T cell receptor beta chains below all came from one sample that was sequenced in a study of shared clonotypes between healthy human individuals. Repertoires were generated with immunoSEQ multiplex PCR, while TCRdb's copy carries only in-frame clones and drops some. Of about 1 million clones listed, approximately 76% are singletons. Input material: memory CD4+ T cells sorted from blood. Subset given: CD45RA-negative fraction. The receptors were gathered from a man aged 18 to 29 in good health.

The chain joins TRBV18 to TRBJ2-2; D ambiguous. CDR1 is KGHSH and CDR2 is LQKENI in the germline V gene. The CDR3 has 12 amino acids. V shed 4 bases and J shed 4 bases, with 4 bases lying between them. The CDR3 loop is CASSQRTGELFF. CDR3 sequence (DNA): TGTGCCAGCTCACAACGCACCGGGGAGCTGTTTTTT.

This clone was found a few times. This chain links TRBV5-6 with TRBJ2-3; 7 nucleotides agree with TRBD2. Germline values: CDR1 SGHDT, CDR2 YYEEEE. V was clipped by 4 bases and J by 2 bases; unmatched bases: 10. CDR3 length: 16 amino acids. The CDR3 DNA follows: TGTGCCAGCAGCCCGGTGATGGGACTACACACAGATACGCAGTATTTT. Amino acids: CASSPVMGLHTDTQYF.

This clone was recorded once. The chain joins TRBV10-1 to TRBJ1-1; TRBD1 agrees at 9 bases. Germline V CDR1 and CDR2: WNHNN, SYGVQD (reference sequence). The length of the CDR3 is 14 residues. The J segment lost 10 bases and the V segment lost 5 bases, leaving 11 bases of the junction unmatched. The CDR3 sequence: CASSPNFRGQGAFF. The CDR3 bases are TGCGCCAGCAGTCCTAATTTCCGGGGACAGGGAGCTTTCTTT.